This T cell receptor beta chain was identified in a study of T-cell reconstitution after alpha-beta-depleted transplantation in children. This clonotype was counted many times. The ends lost 1 base at V and 2 bases at J; junction bases unmatched: 3. CDR1 MGHDK and CDR2 SYGVNS come from the germline V gene. CDR3 length equals 15 residues. Preparing the TCRbeta library involved the use of unique molecular identifiers. TCRdb recomputed calls from the PCR reads with MiXCR, one row per CDR3 protein. Of around 18,000 distinct CDR3 sequences in the sample, approximately 5.1% are singletons; the top ten hold around 7.2%.

The TCR was taken from a boy aged 5-17 years with acute lymphoblastic leukemia, due to receive a stem cell transplant. Sequences were derived from PBMCs, sampled before TCRalphabeta/CD19-depleted stem cell transplant. The chain is built from TRBV25-1 and TRBJ2-5; 8 nucleotides match TRBD2. CDR3 DNA: TGTGCCAGCAGTGAATTGTTAGCGGGACAAGAGACCCAGTACTTC. It translates to CASSELLAGQETQYF.